The rows below give T cell receptor beta chains drawn from one sample of a study of T cells after yellow fever vaccination. TCRdb processed the 5' RACE reads anew with MiXCR; each CDR3 protein has one entry. The sample has 500,000 to 550,000 distinct CDR3 sequences, about a fifth seen once. Sequenced material: PBMCs, taken less than 25 days after the first yellow fever vaccination. The receptors come from a young man who received the YFV17D yellow fever vaccine. The CDR3 runs from the conserved cysteine through the conserved F or W. A D gene is named only where the DNA matches it firmly. Where a row states a size, it is once, few, many or the class of an expanded clone; other rows omit it.

clone_size d_call j_call v_call cdr3_length cdr3_nt cdr3_aa
- - TRBJ1-2 TRBV11-2 19 TGTGCCAGCAGCTTCAATGGCGGGTTGGGAGCCCCCGCTAACTATGGCTACACCTTC CASSFNGGLGAPANYGYTF
- TRBD2 TRBJ2-3 TRBV19 15 TGTGCCAGTAGCCAAGCGGGGCCTCCTTGGGATACGCAGTATTTT CASSQAGPPWDTQYF
- - TRBJ1-2 TRBV28 11 TGTGCCAGCAGTTCAGACTATGGCTACACCTTC CASSSDYGYTF
- - TRBJ2-7 TRBV6-2/TRBV6-3 14 TGTGCCAGCAAAGTTTTTCCGGGACCATACGAGCAGTACTTC CASKVFPGPYEQYF
- - TRBJ2-2 TRBV20-1 12 TGCAGTGCTAGCTCGGCAAACGGGGAGCTGTTTTTT CSASSANGELFF
- - TRBJ2-1 TRBV7-2 14 TGTGCCAGCAGCCCGGGGGGGACAGTGGGTGAGCAGTTCTTC CASSPGGTVGEQFF
- TRBD1 TRBJ1-2 TRBV7-8 17 TGTGCCAGCAGCCCCCGGACAGGGGGATCCGCCCACTATGGCTACACCTTC CASSPRTGGSAHYGYTF
- TRBD1 TRBJ2-2 TRBV7-3 17 TGTGCCAGCAGCTTATGGGTCACAGGGGATGCAACCGGGGAGCTGTTTTTT CASSLWVTGDATGELFF
- TRBD1 TRBJ1-1 TRBV4-3 14 TGCGCCAGCGGGACAGGGCGAGGGGTCACTGAAGCTTTCTTT CASGTGRGVTEAFF
- - TRBJ1-1 TRBV20-1 13 TGCAGTGCTAGAAGGGGTCGAGGAACTGAAGCTTTCTTT CSARRGRGTEAFF
- TRBD2 TRBJ2-1 TRBV7-2 15 TGTGCCAGCAGCTCTGGGGGGGACCTTGACAATGAGCAGTTCTTC CASSSGGDLDNEQFF
- TRBD2 TRBJ2-3 TRBV6-5 16 TGTGCCAGCAGTTACTCTAGCGGGGGCCAGCCTGATACGCAGTATTTT CASSYSSGGQPDTQYF
- - TRBJ1-6 TRBV7-2 15 TGTGCCAGCAGCTTTGGTAGCTCCTATAATTCACCCCTCCACTTT CASSFGSSYNSPLHF
many - TRBJ2-1 TRBV20-1 15 TGCAGTGCTAGAGAGGGCTTTCTGAAGGTACCTGAGCAGTTCTTC CSAREGFLKVPEQFF
few TRBD2 TRBJ2-3 TRBV12-3/TRBV12-4 15 TGTGCCAGCAGTACTCGGGGTAGCGGGGGGGATACGCAGTATTTT CASSTRGSGGDTQYF
few - TRBJ2-1 TRBV9 14 TGTGCCAGCAGCGTAAACGTCTTTGTCAGCGAGCAGTTCTTC CASSVNVFVSEQFF
- TRBD2 TRBJ2-2 TRBV3-1 16 TGTGCCAGCGTACAGAACGGGGGGGCGAACACCGGGGAGCTGTTTTTT CASVQNGGANTGELFF
few - TRBJ1-2 TRBV3-1 17 TGTGCCAGCAGCCTATACCCACCGGGCCCCGGAGGCTATGGCTACACCTTC CASSLYPPGPGGYGYTF
- - TRBJ2-3 TRBV12-3/TRBV12-4 15 TGTGCCAGCACCTCTGTCGGGGGGCCGACAGATACGCAGTATTTT CASTSVGGPTDTQYF
- - TRBJ2-5 TRBV7-2 13 TGTGCCAGCAGCTCCTACATAAGGGAGACCCAGTACTTC CASSSYIRETQYF
- - TRBJ2-7 TRBV27 14 TGTGCCAGCAGGGGGACCCTTGACTCCTACGAGCAGTACTTC CASRGTLDSYEQYF
- TRBD1 TRBJ1-3 TRBV10-3 15 TGTGCCATCAGTGACCAGGGGGCAGTCGGAAACACCATATATTTT CAISDQGAVGNTIYF
- - TRBJ1-1 TRBV5-1 16 TGCGCCAGCAGCTTGTTTGGCAGCGGCTTAAACACTGAAGCTTTCTTT CASSLFGSGLNTEAFF
- - TRBJ2-1 TRBV5-1 14 TGCGCCAGCAGCGTCCGGACTATCTACAATGAGCAGTTCTTC CASSVRTIYNEQFF